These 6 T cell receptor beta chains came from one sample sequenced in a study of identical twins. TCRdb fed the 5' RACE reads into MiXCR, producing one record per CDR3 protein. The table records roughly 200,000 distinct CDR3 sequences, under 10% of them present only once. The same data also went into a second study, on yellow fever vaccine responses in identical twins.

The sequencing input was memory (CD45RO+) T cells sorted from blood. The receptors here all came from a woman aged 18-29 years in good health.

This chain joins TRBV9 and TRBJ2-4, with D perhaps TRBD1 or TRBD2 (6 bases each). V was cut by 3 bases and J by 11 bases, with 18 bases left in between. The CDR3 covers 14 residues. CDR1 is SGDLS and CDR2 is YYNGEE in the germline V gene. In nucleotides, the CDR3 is TGTGCCAGCAGCGGGACTTCGGGGGCGCGGGTTCAGTACTTC. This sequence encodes CASSGTSGARVQYF.

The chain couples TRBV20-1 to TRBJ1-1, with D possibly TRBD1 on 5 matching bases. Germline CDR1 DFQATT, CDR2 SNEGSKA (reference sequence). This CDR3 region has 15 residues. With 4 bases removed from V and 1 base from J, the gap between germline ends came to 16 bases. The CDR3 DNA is TGCAGTGCTACAGACGGGGGACGCAGGAACACTGAAGCTTTCTTT. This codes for CSATDGGRRNTEAFF.

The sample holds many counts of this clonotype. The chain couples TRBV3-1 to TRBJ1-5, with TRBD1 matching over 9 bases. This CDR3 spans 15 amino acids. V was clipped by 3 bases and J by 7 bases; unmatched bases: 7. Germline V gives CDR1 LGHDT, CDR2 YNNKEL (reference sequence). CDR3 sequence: CASSQHRGQGQPQHF. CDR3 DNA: TGTGCCAGCAGCCAGCACAGGGGGCAAGGGCAGCCCCAGCATTTT.

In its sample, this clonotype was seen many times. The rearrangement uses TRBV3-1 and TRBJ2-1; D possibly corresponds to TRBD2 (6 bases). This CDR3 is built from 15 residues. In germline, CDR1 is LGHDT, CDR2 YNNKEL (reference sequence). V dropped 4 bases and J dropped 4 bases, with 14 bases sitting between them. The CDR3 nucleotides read TGTGCCAGCAGCCGTAGCGGAGAGACTTACAATGAGCAGTTCTTC. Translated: CASSRSGETYNEQFF.

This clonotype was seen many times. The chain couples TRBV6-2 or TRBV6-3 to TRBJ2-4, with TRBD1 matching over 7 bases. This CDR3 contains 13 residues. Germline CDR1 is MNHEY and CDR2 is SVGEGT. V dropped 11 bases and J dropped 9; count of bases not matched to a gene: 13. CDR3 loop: CACRGTEVGIQYF. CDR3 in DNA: TGTGCCTGCCGTGGGACAGAGGTGGGCATTCAGTACTTC.

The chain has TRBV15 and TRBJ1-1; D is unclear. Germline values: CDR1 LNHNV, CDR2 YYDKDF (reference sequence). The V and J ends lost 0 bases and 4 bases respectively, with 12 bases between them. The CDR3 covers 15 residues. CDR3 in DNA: TGTGCCACCAGCAGAGATTCGGGTCCATCCACTGAAGCTTTCTTT. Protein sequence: CATSRDSGPSTEAFF. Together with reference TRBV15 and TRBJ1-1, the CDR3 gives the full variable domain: DAMVIQNPRYQVTQFGKPVTLSCSQTLNHNVMYWYQQKSSQAPKLLFHYYDKDFNNEADTPDNFQSRRPNTSFCFLDIRSPGLGDTAMYLCATSRDSGPSTEAFFGQGTRLTVV.